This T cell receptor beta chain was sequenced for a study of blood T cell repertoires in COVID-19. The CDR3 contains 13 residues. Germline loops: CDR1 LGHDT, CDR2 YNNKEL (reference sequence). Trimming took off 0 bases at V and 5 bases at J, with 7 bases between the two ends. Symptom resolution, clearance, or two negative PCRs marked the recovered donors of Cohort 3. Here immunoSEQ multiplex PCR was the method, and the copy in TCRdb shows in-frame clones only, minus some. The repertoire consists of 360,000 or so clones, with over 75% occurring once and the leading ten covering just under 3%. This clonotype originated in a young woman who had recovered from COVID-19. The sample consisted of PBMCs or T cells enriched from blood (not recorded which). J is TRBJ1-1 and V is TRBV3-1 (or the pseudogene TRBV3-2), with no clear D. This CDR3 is CASSQDGPTEAFF. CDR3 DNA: TGTGCCAGCAGCCAAGATGGGCCGACTGAAGCTTTCTTT.